These 7 T cell receptor beta chains were all obtained from the same sample, sequenced in a study of cytomegalovirus exposure and HLA in healthy donors. The primer mix had 60 Vbeta and 13 Jbeta primers. Produced via immunoSEQ multiplex PCR; TCRdb's table is partial and in-frame only. The sample spans about 20,000 clones; the ten largest clones claim around a fifth. The sequencing input was PBMCs. All receptors come from a man between 60 and 75 years old in good health and CMV-seropositive.

This clone is deemed medium-sized by its frequency. This sequence joins TRBV19 and TRBJ2-7; 12 bases line up with TRBD2. This CDR3 is built from 14 residues. Unmatched junction bases numbered 6, after V lost 8 bases and J lost 4 bases. In germline, CDR1 is LNHDA, CDR2 SQIVND (reference sequence). The CDR3 region has the DNA TGTGCCAGTTCCCCTAGCGGGAGGGCATACGAGCAGTACTTC. Amino acid sequence: CASSPSGRAYEQYF.

The chain uses TRBV7-7 and TRBJ2-5; maybe TRBD2 (6 bases). Trimming removed 5 bases at V and 5 bases at J, with 18 bases between. This CDR3 is built from 15 residues. The germline V gene has CDR1 SSHAT and CDR2 FNYEAQ (reference sequence). The DNA for the CDR3 is TGTGCCAGCAGCCAAAAAGGTGGCGGGATCGAGACCCAGTACTTC. Translated, it gives CASSQKGGGIETQYF.

This chain joins TRBV25-1 and TRBJ1-6; 10 nucleotides agree with TRBD1. V was pared by 1 base and J by 9 bases, with 6 bases of the junction left unmatched. Germline CDR1 reads MGHDK; CDR2 reads SYGVNS. CDR3 length equals 16 residues. This CDR3 is CASSESGTGVSSPLHF. Written as DNA, the CDR3 is TGTGCCAGCAGTGAATCAGGGACAGGGGTGAGTTCACCCCTCCACTTT.

This chain links TRBV7-7 with TRBJ2-7; 9 positions match TRBD2. V was clipped by 6 bases and J by 3 bases; unmatched bases: 9. The CDR3 is 15 amino acids. CDR1 SSHAT and CDR2 FNYEAQ come from the germline V gene (reference sequence). The CDR3, as DNA: TGTGCCAGCAGGGGGGCTAGCGGGAAGGTCTACGAGCAGTACTTC. Protein sequence: CASRGASGKVYEQYF.

CDR3 coding DNA: TGTGCCAGCATGGGTGGGGAGAACTACGAGCAGTACTTC. Its translation: CASMGGENYEQYF. V is TRBV28 and J is TRBJ2-7, with TRBD2 as a possible D gene (5 bases). This CDR3 comprises 13 residues. CDR1 and CDR2 from the germline V gene are MDHEN and SYDVKM. V dropped 7 bases and J dropped 3 bases, with 13 bases sitting between them.

The V call is TRBV29-1, the J call TRBJ2-7, with 11 nucleotides matching TRBD1. The germline CDR1 and CDR2 sequences are SQVTM and ANQGSEA. This CDR3 is 18 amino acids long. The V segment lost 0 bases and the J segment 0 bases; nucleotides outside the gene matches: 10. The CDR3 DNA sequence: TGCAGCGTTGAAGATGGGAGAACCGGGACAGGGGGCTCCTACGAGCAGTACTTC. As protein: CSVEDGRTGTGGSYEQYF.

The CDR3 region is CASSLGVNIQYF. CDR3 DNA sequence: TGTGCCAGCAGCTTAGGCGTAAACATTCAGTACTTC. This chain connects TRBV7-9 to TRBJ2-4; no firm D call. CDR3 length: 12 amino acids. Trimming shortened V by 1 base and J by 6 bases, and 4 bases separated the two germline ends. In germline, CDR1 is SEHNR, CDR2 FQNEAQ (reference sequence).